This T cell receptor (beta chain) was captured in a study of shared clonotypes between healthy human individuals. As for the study in general: The donors, a couple of women and a few men, were aged 18 to 49. Every donor yielded three CD4 naive, three CD4 memory, two CD8 naive and one CD8 memory plate.

The germline CDR1 and CDR2 sequences are SEHNR and FQNEAQ (reference sequence). This CDR3 has 11 residues. Trimming pared 5 bases from V and 6 bases from J, leaving 4 bases between. General study points: Naive subsets usually exceeded memory subsets in estimated richness.

Method: immunoSEQ multiplex PCR; TCRdb's copy keeps in-frame clones and lacks some. Of about 2 million clones listed, about 95% are singletons. This clone was found a few times. Its target is unknown. The naive CD8 subset, CD45RO-negative cells positively selected for CCR7, excluded terminally differentiated effector memory CD45RA+ cells. Only Caucasian adults living in Nashville, Tennessee made up the donor group. The sequence came from a young man in good health. Input material: naive CD8+ T cells sorted from blood. The chain recombines TRBV7-9 with TRBJ2-2; unclear D gene. The chain's CDR3 is CASSIPGELFF. CDR3 DNA sequence: TGTGCCAGCAGCATTCCCGGGGAGCTGTTTTTT.